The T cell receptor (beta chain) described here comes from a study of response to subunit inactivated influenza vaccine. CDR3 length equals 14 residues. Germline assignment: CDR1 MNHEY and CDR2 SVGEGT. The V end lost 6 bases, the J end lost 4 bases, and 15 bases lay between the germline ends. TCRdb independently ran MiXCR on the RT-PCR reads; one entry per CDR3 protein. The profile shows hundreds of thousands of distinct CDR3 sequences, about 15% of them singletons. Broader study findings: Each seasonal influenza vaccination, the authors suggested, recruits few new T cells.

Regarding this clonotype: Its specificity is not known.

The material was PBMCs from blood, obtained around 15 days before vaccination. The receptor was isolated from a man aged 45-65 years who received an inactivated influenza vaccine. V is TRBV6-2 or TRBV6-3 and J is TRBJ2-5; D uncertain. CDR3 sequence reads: CASRLRLVLETQYF. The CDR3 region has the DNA TGTGCCAGCAGACTTAGACTGGTATTAGAGACCCAGTACTTC.